The 7 T cell receptor beta chains listed next were all sequenced from one sample in a study of shared clonotypes between healthy human individuals. TCRdb keeps only in-frame clones here, not all; method: immunoSEQ multiplex PCR. The data show 2 million to 2.5 million clones, with 93% seen just once and 0.39% held by the top ten. The sample taken for sequencing was naive CD4+ T cells from PBMCs. Regarding subset: CD45RA+ positively selected. The source of these receptors is a man between 18 and 29 years old in good health. Some clones in this sample may be carry-over from other donors' samples.

The genes are TRBV4-1 and TRBJ2-3; D may be TRBD1 or TRBD2 (5 bases each). The CDR3 is 17 amino acids. CDR1 MGHRA and CDR2 YSYEKL come from the germline V gene. Trimming cost V 4 bases and J 0 bases, with 17 bases left between them. CDR3 sequence: CASSRAGTVTSTDTQYF. CDR3 in DNA: TGCGCCAGCAGCCGAGCCGGGACGGTGACTAGCACAGATACGCAGTATTTT.

This clone has only a few counts. This chain joins TRBV5-6 and TRBJ1-5; unclear D gene. Between the trimmed V and J ends, which lost 0 bases and 5 bases, there was a span of 9 bases. The CDR3 is 14 residues long. Germline CDR1 SGHDT, CDR2 YYEEEE. The CDR3 DNA reads TGTGCCAGCAGCTTGGGGCATGGGGATCAGCCCCAGCATTTT. Encoded protein: CASSLGHGDQPQHF. The full variable domain, completed using reference TRBV5-6 and TRBJ1-5, is DAGVTQSPTHLIKTRGQQVTLRCSPKSGHDTVSWYQQALGQGPQFIFQYYEEEERQRGNFPDRFSGHQFPNYSSELNVNALLLGDSALYLCASSLGHGDQPQHFGDGTRLSIL.

V and J are TRBV4-2 and TRBJ1-2; D gene uncertain. CDR3 length: 15 amino acids. Germline V gene data show CDR1 as LGHNA and CDR2 as YNFKEQ. V was shortened by 0 bases and J by 7 bases, with 15 bases between the two germline ends. In DNA form, the CDR3 reads TGTGCCAGCAGCCAAGACCCGTTAGGGTTCCCTGGCTACACCTTC. Its protein is CASSQDPLGFPGYTF.

This chain uses TRBV4-1 with TRBJ1-5; D may be TRBD1 (5 bases). Between the trimmed V and J ends, which lost 0 bases and 9 bases, there was a span of 15 bases. There are 15 residues in the CDR3. Germline loops: CDR1 MGHRA, CDR2 YSYEKL. The DNA for the CDR3 is TGCGCCAGCAGCCAAGAGAGGGGCGGTGGCGGGCCCCAGCATTTT. Translating gives CASSQERGGGGPQHF.

A few counts support this clone. This sequence joins TRBV27 and TRBJ1-1; D is undetermined. The V gene's germline CDR1 is MNHEY and CDR2 SMNVEV (reference sequence). This CDR3 has 13 amino acids. Trimming took off 0 bases at V and 9 bases at J, with 11 bases between the two ends. CDR3 nucleotide sequence: TGTGCCAGCAGTTTATCGGTTGGATTTCAAGCTTTCTTT. Protein: CASSLSVGFQAFF.

As regards this clone: Compared with germline, one end of the junction differs, possibly owing to a read error. The J gene is TRBJ2-1, the V gene TRBV7-2, with 7 bases fitting TRBD2. CDR1 and CDR2 from the germline V gene are SGHTA and FQGNSA. This CDR3 is 13 amino acids long. The CDR3 is CASRFQRDTNLFF. As DNA, the CDR3 is TGTGCTAGCAGGTTTCAGCGGGATACAAACCTGTTCTTC.

This sequence joins TRBV7-3 and TRBJ2-1; D remains ambiguous. CDR1 is SGHTA and CDR2 is FQGTGA in the germline V gene. Trimming shortened V by 1 base and J by 5 bases, and 9 bases separated the two germline ends. The CDR3 has 14 residues. For the CDR3, the DNA is TGTGCCAGCAGCTTAAGTTCGACAAACAATGAGCAGTTCTTC. The encoded protein is CASSLSSTNNEQFF.